The entry below describes one T cell receptor beta chain. The CDR3 has 13 amino acids. Trimming cost V 5 bases and J 2 bases, with 9 bases left between them. Germline loops: CDR1 KGHSH, CDR2 LQKENI. This record comes from a study of Ad26.COV2.S vaccination and SARS-CoV-2 variants. Clones were sequenced by immunoSEQ multiplex PCR, and TCRdb holds only the in-frame ones, with some missing. Of around 340,000 clones listed, roughly 89% are singletons. Treatment specified: about 20 received Ad26.COV2.S at low or high dose, single or two shots; five or six received placebo; per-sample allocation not given. Samples came from day 63 after the first vaccine or placebo injection.

The chain links TRBV18 to TRBJ2-5; D not certain. This clonotype originated in a person aged 18-65 years who received the Ad26.COV2.S COVID-19 vaccine or a placebo. The source was peripheral blood, collected in a trial of Ad26.COV2.S vaccine versus placebo. Here the CDR3 DNA reads TGTGCCAGCTCAATCGGACCACAAGAGACCCAGTACTTC. The encoded protein is CASSIGPQETQYF.